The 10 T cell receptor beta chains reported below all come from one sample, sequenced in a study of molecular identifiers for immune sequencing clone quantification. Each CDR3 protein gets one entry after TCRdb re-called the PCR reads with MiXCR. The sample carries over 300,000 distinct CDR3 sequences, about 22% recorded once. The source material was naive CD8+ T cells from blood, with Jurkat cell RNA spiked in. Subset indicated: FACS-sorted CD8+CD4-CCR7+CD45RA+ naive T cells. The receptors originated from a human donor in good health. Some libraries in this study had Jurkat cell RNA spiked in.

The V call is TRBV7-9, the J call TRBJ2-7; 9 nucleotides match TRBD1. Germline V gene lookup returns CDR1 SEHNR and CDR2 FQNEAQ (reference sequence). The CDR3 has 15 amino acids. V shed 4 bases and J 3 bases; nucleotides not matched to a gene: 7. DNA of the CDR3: TGTGCCAGCAGCTCCGAAGGACAGGGGAACTACGAGCAGTACTTC. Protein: CASSSEGQGNYEQYF.

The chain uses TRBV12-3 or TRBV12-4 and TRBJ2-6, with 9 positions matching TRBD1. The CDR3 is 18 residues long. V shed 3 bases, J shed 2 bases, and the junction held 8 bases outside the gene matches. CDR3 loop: CASSFRPGTGTGANVLTF. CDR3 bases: TGTGCCAGCAGTTTTCGTCCCGGGACAGGGACTGGGGCCAACGTCCTGACTTTC.

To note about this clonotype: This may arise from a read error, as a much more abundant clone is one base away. The CDR3 loop is CACSQETGGAEAFF. The CDR3 nucleotides are TGTGCCTGCAGCCAAGAGACGGGAGGGGCTGAAGCTTTCTTT. V usage is TRBV14 and J usage is TRBJ1-1; maybe TRBD1 (5 bases). CDR3 length: 14 residues. CDR1 SGHDN and CDR2 FVKESK come from the germline V gene. Full variable domain (outside the CDR3, taken from reference TRBV14 and TRBJ1-1): EAGVTQFPSHSVIEKGQTVTLRCDPISGHDNLYWYRRVMGKEIKFLLHFVKESKQDESGMPNNRFLAERTGGTYSTLKVQPAELEDSGVYFCACSQETGGAEAFFGQGTRLTVV.

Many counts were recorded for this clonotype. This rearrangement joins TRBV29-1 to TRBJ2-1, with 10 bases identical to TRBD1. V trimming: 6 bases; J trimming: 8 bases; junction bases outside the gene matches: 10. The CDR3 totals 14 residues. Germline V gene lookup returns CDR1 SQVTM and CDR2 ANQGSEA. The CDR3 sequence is CSVEGTGVLDEQFF. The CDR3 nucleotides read TGCAGCGTGGAGGGGACAGGGGTCCTCGATGAGCAGTTCTTC.

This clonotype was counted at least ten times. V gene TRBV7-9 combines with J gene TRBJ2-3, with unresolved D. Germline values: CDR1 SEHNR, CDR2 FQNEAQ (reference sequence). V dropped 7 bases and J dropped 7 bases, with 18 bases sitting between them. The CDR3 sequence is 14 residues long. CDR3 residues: CASTYPLSINTQYF. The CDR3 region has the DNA TGTGCCAGCACCTACCCCCTCTCCATTAATACGCAGTATTTT. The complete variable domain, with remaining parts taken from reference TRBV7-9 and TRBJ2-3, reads DTGVSQNPRHKITKRGQNVTFRCDPISEHNRLYWYRQTLGQGPEFLTYFQNEAQLEKSRLLSDRFSAERPKGSFSTLEIQRTEQGDSAMYLCASTYPLSINTQYFGPGTRLTVL.

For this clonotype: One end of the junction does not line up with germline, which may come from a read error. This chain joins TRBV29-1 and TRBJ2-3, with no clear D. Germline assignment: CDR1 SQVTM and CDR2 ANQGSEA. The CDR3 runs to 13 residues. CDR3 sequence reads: CSVESGSTDTQCF. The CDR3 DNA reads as TGCAGCGTTGAGTCTGGAAGCACAGATACGCAGTGTTTT.

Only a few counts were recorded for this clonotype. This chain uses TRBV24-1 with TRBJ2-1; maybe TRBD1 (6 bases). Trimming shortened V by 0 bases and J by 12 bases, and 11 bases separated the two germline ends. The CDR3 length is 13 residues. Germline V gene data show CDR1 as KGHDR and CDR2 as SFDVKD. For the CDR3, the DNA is TGTGCCACCAGTGATTTGATAGGGGGTGCGCAGTTCTTC. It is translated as CATSDLIGGAQFF.

CDR3 region: CASSLRTESSYEQYF. The DNA for the CDR3 is TGCGCCAGCAGCCTTAGGACGGAGAGCTCCTACGAGCAGTACTTC. The chain uses TRBV4-1 and TRBJ2-7; D is ambiguous. Germline V gives CDR1 MGHRA, CDR2 YSYEKL. The CDR3 runs to 15 residues. The V end was cut by 4 bases, the J end by 0 bases, with 13 bases between.

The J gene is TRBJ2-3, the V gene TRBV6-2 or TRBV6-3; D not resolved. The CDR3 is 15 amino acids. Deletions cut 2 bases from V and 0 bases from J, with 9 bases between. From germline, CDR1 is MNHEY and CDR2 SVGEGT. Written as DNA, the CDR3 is TGTGCCAGCAGTTACAGGGATTCCAGCACAGATACGCAGTATTTT. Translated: CASSYRDSSTDTQYF.

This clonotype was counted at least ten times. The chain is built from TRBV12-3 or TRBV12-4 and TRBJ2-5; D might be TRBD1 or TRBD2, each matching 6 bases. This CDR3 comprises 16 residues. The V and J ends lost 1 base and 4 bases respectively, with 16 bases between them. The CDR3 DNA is TGTGCCAGCAGTTTAGGTGCCGGGGGCCAGGTAGAGACCCAGTACTTC. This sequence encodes CASSLGAGGQVETQYF.